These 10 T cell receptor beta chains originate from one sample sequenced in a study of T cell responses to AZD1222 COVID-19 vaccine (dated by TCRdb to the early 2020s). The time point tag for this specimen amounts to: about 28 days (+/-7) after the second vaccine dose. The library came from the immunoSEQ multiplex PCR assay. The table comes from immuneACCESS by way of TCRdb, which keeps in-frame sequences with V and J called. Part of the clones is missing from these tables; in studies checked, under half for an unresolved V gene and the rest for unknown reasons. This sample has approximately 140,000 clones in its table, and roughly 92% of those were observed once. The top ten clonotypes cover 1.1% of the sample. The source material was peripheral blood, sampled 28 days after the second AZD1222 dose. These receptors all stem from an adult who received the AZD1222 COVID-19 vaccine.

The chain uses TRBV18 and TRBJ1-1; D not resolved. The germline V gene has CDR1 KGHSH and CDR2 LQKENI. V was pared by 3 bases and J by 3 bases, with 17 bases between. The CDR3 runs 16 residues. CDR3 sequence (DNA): TGTGCCAGCTCACCTCCCCTTAGACACCGGGACACTGAAGCTTTCTTT. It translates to CASSPPLRHRDTEAFF.

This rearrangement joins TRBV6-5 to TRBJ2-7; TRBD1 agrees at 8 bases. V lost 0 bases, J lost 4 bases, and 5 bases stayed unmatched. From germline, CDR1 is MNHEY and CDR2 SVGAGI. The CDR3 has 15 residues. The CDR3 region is CASSYSPGGGYEQYF. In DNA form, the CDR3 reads TGTGCCAGCAGTTACTCTCCAGGGGGCGGGTACGAGCAGTACTTC.

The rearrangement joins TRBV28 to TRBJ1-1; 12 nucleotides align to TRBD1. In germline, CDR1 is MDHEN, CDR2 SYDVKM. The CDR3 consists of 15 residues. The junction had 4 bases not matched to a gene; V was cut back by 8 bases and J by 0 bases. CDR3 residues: CASRGTGGVNTEAFF. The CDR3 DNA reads TGTGCCAGCCGTGGGACAGGGGGCGTGAACACTGAAGCTTTCTTT.

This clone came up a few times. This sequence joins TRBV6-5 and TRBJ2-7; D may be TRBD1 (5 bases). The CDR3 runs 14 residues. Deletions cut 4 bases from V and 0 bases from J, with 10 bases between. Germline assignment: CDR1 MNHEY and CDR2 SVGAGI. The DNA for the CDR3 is TGTGCCAGCAGTTTACGGACATTCTCCTACGAGCAGTACTTC. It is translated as CASSLRTFSYEQYF.

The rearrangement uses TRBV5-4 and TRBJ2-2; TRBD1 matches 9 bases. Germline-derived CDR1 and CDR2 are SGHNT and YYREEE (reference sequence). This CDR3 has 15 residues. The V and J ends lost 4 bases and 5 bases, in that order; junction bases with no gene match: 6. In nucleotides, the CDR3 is TGTGCCAGCAGCCTAGCCGGGACAGGGACCGGGGAGCTGTTTTTT. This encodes CASSLAGTGTGELFF.

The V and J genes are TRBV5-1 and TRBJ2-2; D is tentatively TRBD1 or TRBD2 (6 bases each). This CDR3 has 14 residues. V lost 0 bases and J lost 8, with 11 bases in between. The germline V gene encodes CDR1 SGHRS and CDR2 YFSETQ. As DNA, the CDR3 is TGCGCCAGCAGCTTGGCGGGGGCTGCGGGGGAGCTGTTTTTT. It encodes CASSLAGAAGELFF.

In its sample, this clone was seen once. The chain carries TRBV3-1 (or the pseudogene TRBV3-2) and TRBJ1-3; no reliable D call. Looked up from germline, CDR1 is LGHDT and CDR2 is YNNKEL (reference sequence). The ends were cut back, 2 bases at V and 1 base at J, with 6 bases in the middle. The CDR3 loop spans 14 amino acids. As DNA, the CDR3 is TGTGCCAGCAGCCAAAAAAAGTCTGGAAACACCATATATTTT. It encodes CASSQKKSGNTIYF.

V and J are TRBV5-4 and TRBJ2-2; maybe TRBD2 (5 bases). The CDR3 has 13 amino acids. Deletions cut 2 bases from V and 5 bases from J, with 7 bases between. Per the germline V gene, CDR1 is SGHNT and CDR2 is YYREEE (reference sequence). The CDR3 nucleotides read TGTGCCAGCAGCTTCGAGCGGACCGGGGAGCTGTTTTTT. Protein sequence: CASSFERTGELFF.

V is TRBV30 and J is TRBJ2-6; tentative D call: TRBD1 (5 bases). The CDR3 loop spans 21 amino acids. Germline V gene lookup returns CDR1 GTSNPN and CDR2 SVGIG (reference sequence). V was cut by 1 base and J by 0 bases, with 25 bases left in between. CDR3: CAWSAGVYRSPTLSGANVLTF. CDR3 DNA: TGTGCCTGGAGTGCTGGGGTATACAGGAGCCCTACGCTCTCTGGGGCCAACGTCCTGACTTTC. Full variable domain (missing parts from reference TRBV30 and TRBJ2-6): SQTIHQWPATLVQPVGSPLSLECTVEGTSNPNLYWYRQAAGRGLQLLFYSVGIGQISSEVPQNLSASRPQDRQFILSSKKLLLSDSGFYLCAWSAGVYRSPTLSGANVLTFGAGSRLTVL.

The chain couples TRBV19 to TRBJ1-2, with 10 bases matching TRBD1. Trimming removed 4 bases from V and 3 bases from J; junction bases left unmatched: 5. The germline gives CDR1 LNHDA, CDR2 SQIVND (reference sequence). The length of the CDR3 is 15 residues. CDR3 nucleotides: TGTGCCAGTAGTACTATCGGACAGGGGGACTATGGCTACACCTTC. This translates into CASSTIGQGDYGYTF.